Listed below are T cell receptor beta chains from one sample, sequenced in a study of radiotherapy plus CTLA-4 blockade in lung cancer. Sequencing used immunoSEQ multiplex PCR; TCRdb keeps in-frame clones, though not all of them. Of tens of thousands of clones detected, around 75% appear once; the ten largest clones hold around 8.8%. Specimen: peripheral blood, collected from a patient treated with radiotherapy plus ipilimumab. The origin of the receptors is a human donor with non-small cell lung cancer who had a complete response to radiotherapy plus ipilimumab. Both conserved end residues are part of each CDR3. A D gene is named only where the DNA matches it firmly. Rows may omit the clone size; those that give it use once, few, many or a size class.

cdr3_nt cdr3_aa cdr3_length j_call d_call clone_size v_call
TGTGCCAGCAGCTTAAGACTAGCGGGAGGGGGGTTCTTC CASSLRLAGGGFF 13 TRBJ2-1 TRBD2 - TRBV7-2
TGTGCCAGCAGCCCCAGACTAGCGTCCTACTACAATGAGCAGTTCTTC CASSPRLASYYNEQFF 16 TRBJ2-1 TRBD2 - TRBV9
TGCAGTGCCCGGGACAACTACGAGCAGTACTTC CSARDNYEQYF 11 TRBJ2-7 - - TRBV20-1
TGTGCCACCAGCAGAGATGTCCCAGGGGGGAACACCGGGGAGCTGTTTTTT CATSRDVPGGNTGELFF 17 TRBJ2-2 TRBD1 - TRBV15
TGTGCCAGCTCACCGTTAGCGGGAGGGGAGACCCAGTACTTC CASSPLAGGETQYF 14 TRBJ2-5 TRBD2 - TRBV18
TGTGCCAGCATAAAGACCGGGACTATAAAAAACATTCAGTACTTC CASIKTGTIKNIQYF 15 TRBJ2-4 TRBD2 - TRBV2
TGTGCCAGCAGCCCTGGACAGGGGCGCATCCTAGCCAAAAACATTCAGTACTTC CASSPGQGRILAKNIQYF 18 TRBJ2-4 TRBD1 - TRBV7-2
TGTGCCAGCAGCTTAGGGGCCGGGACAGGGCCTGGCGAGCAGTACTTC CASSLGAGTGPGEQYF 16 TRBJ2-7 TRBD1 - TRBV7-9
TGTGCCAGCAGGTCTAGGGGAGGGGAAAAACTGTTTTTT CASRSRGGEKLFF 13 TRBJ1-4 - - TRBV7-6
TGCGCCAGCAGCCAAGGACGGGAAGGTCGGAATCAGCCCCAGCATTTT CASSQGREGRNQPQHF 16 TRBJ1-5 - once TRBV4-1
TGTGCCAGCAGCTCGCTAGCGACCACCGGGGAGCTGTTTTTT CASSSLATTGELFF 14 TRBJ2-2 - - TRBV7-2
TGTGCCAGCAGCTTACAAGGGGCTGGGACAGATACGCAGTATTTT CASSLQGAGTDTQYF 15 TRBJ2-3 - - TRBV7-9
TGTGCCAGCAGCTTGCCCTTCACTAGCACCAAAAACATTCAGTACTTC CASSLPFTSTKNIQYF 16 TRBJ2-4 - - TRBV5-8
TGTGCCAGCAGTGGGCCGGGGAATGAAAAACTGTTTTTT CASSGPGNEKLFF 13 TRBJ1-4 - - TRBV2
TGTGCCAGCACCTTACGGGGGAGGGAGACCCAGTACTTC CASTLRGRETQYF 13 TRBJ2-5 - few TRBV6-6
TGTGCCAGCAGTTCCATTACTCAGGGGGTAGCCAATCAGCCCCAGCATTTT CASSSITQGVANQPQHF 17 TRBJ1-5 TRBD1 - TRBV27
TGTGCCAGCTCACCAGAGAGCGGGGGCGTTATTCAGTACTTC CASSPESGGVIQYF 14 TRBJ2-4 TRBD2 - TRBV18
TGTGCCAGCCGGGAGACAGATTACAATGAGCAGTTCTTC CASRETDYNEQFF 13 TRBJ2-1 - - TRBV2
TGTGCCAGCAGTTCTCCTACTAGCGGGAGCTACAATGAGCAGTTCTTC CASSSPTSGSYNEQFF 16 TRBJ2-1 TRBD2 - TRBV27
TGTGCCAGCAGCTTAGTGTTCGCAGGGCCCCAAGAGACCCAGTACTTC CASSLVFAGPQETQYF 16 TRBJ2-5 - - TRBV13
TGTGCCACCTCCGGACAGGGCAATCAGCCCCAGCATTTT CATSGQGNQPQHF 13 TRBJ1-5 TRBD1 once TRBV6-6
TGTGCCAGCAGCTTAATAGGACTCGCCTACAATGAGCAGTTCTTC CASSLIGLAYNEQFF 15 TRBJ2-1 - few TRBV7-2
TGTGCCAGCAGCTTGGCCGAGGGTCTAGCGGGAGATGATGAGCAGTTCTTC CASSLAEGLAGDDEQFF 17 TRBJ2-1 TRBD2 - TRBV7-9
TGTGCCAGCAGGGACAGGGCGGATCAGCCCCAGCATTTT CASRDRADQPQHF 13 TRBJ1-5 TRBD1 - TRBV27
TGCGCCAGCAGCCGGGGGACTAGCGGGGGGGCCGATGAGCAGTTCTTC CASSRGTSGGADEQFF 16 TRBJ2-1 TRBD2 few TRBV5-1
TGCGCCAGCAGCCCGGGGGACAGGGACTTTGGAAACACCATATATTTT CASSPGDRDFGNTIYF 16 TRBJ1-3 TRBD1 - TRBV5-1
TGTGCCAGTAGGCCGGGACAGACTAACTATGGCTACACCTTC CASRPGQTNYGYTF 14 TRBJ1-2 TRBD1 - TRBV19
TGTGCCAGCAGCTTAGCAGGGTCCGCTGAAGCTTTCTTT CASSLAGSAEAFF 13 TRBJ1-1 - - TRBV11-3
TGTGCCAGCAGCTACACCAACAGGGGGCCCTACGAGCAGTACTTC CASSYTNRGPYEQYF 15 TRBJ2-7 TRBD1 - TRBV13
TGCGCCAGCAGCAGGGGAGGGGGCACAGATACGCAGTATTTT CASSRGGGTDTQYF 14 TRBJ2-3 TRBD2 - TRBV5-1
TGTGCCAGCAGTGACAGGGGTGTTTCACCCCTCCACTTT CASSDRGVSPLHF 13 TRBJ1-6 TRBD1 - TRBV27
TGTGCCAGCAGTTCCCGGGACAGGGTTTTCCACGAGCAGTACTTC CASSSRDRVFHEQYF 15 TRBJ2-7 TRBD1 - TRBV27
TGTGCCTGGAGTGTTGGGACAGGGGAAGGAAACACCATATATTTT CAWSVGTGEGNTIYF 15 TRBJ1-3 TRBD1 - TRBV30
TGTGCCAGCACCCCCGCGTGGACAGACGCCCCTGAAGCTTTCTTT CASTPAWTDAPEAFF 15 TRBJ1-1 - - TRBV6-5
TGTGCCCTACGGGCTAGCTCTGGCAATGAGCAGTTCTTC CALRASSGNEQFF 13 TRBJ2-1 - - TRBV6-6
TGTGCCAGCAGTGTTACCGGGACTACAAACAATGAGCAGTTCTTC CASSVTGTTNNEQFF 15 TRBJ2-1 TRBD2 - TRBV6-5
TGTGCCAGCAGCTCGGACAGTTCGGGCGGAAACACCATATATTTT CASSSDSSGGNTIYF 15 TRBJ1-3 - few TRBV7-2
TGCGCCAGCAGCCAAGATCGGTCGGGGGGGGGCTCTGGGGCCAACGTCCTGACTTTC CASSQDRSGGGSGANVLTF 19 TRBJ2-6 TRBD2 - TRBV4-1
TGTGCCAGCAGCTCACCGGGACAGGGGGTTTTCTACGAGCAGTACTTC CASSSPGQGVFYEQYF 16 TRBJ2-7 TRBD1 few TRBV7-8
TGTGCCAGCTCACCAGCCACGACAGGAACCTACGAGCAGTACTTC CASSPATTGTYEQYF 15 TRBJ2-7 - - TRBV18
TGTGCCAGCAGTTTAAGACTAGCGGGAGTGGAGACCCAGTACTTC CASSLRLAGVETQYF 15 TRBJ2-5 TRBD2 - TRBV27
TGTGCCAGCAGCAAGGACAGGGGGTCGTCACCCCAGCATTTT CASSKDRGSSPQHF 14 TRBJ1-5 TRBD1 - TRBV7-9
TGTGCCAGTAGTATTCAAGCCCAAAACAATGAGCAGTTCTTC CASSIQAQNNEQFF 14 TRBJ2-1 - - TRBV19
TGCGCCAGCAGCTCGGGACAGGGGGGGACACCCCTCCACTTT CASSSGQGGTPLHF 14 TRBJ1-6 TRBD1 - TRBV5-1
TGCGCCAGCAGCCGGCGACAGGGGACTGAAGCTTTCTTT CASSRRQGTEAFF 13 TRBJ1-1 TRBD1 - TRBV4-3
TGTGCCAGCAGGTCGGGACAGGGGAACTCCCCCCTCCACTTT CASRSGQGNSPLHF 14 TRBJ1-6 TRBD1 - TRBV6-5
TGCGCCAGCAGCTTGGACCGAACAGGGTCTCGTGCCAACGTCCTGACTTTC CASSLDRTGSRANVLTF 17 TRBJ2-6 - - TRBV5-1
TGTGCCAGCAGTTACACTTGGGCAGGACTAAATCAGCCCCAGCATTTT CASSYTWAGLNQPQHF 16 TRBJ1-5 - - TRBV6-5
TGTGCCAGCAGCAGCGGGTTCTTGTACAATGAGCAGTTCTTC CASSSGFLYNEQFF 14 TRBJ2-1 - - TRBV6-5
TGTGCCAGCACCCAACGGGACAGCCCCTACGAGCAGTACTTC CASTQRDSPYEQYF 14 TRBJ2-7 TRBD1 few TRBV7-9
TGTGCCAGCACCAAAGCGTCGGGTAACTATGGCTACACCTTC CASTKASGNYGYTF 14 TRBJ1-2 - - TRBV5-5
TGTGCCAGCAGTCCCCGGGACAGGGAACAGCCCCAGCATTTT CASSPRDREQPQHF 14 TRBJ1-5 TRBD1 - TRBV6-1
TGTGCCAGCAGTGTCGCTCAGGCCAACACCGGGGAGCTGTTTTTT CASSVAQANTGELFF 15 TRBJ2-2 - once TRBV2
TGCGCCAGCAGCTGGGGGGGGGTCTCTGGGGCCAACGTCCTGACTTTC CASSWGGVSGANVLTF 16 TRBJ2-6 TRBD2 - TRBV5-1
TGTGCCAGCAGTTACGGGGGCAGGGGGCAAACCGGGGAGCTGTTTTTT CASSYGGRGQTGELFF 16 TRBJ2-2 TRBD1 - TRBV6-5